The clone carrying this T cell receptor (beta chain) was detected a few times. This CDR3 has 14 amino acids. The V gene's germline CDR1 is LNHDA and CDR2 SQIVND (reference sequence). V gave up 10 bases and J gave up 2 bases; unmatched junction bases: 8. The sample comes from a study of CD8+ T cells in alopecia areata. Treatment specified: oral pan-JAK inhibitor, 5-10 mg twice daily. Peripheral blood, together with lesional scalp punch biopsies, was collected from alopecia areata patients. Following RNA extraction, reverse transcription yielded cDNA that acted as the sequencing template. Using immunoSEQ multiplex PCR, the repertoire was profiled, and TCRdb retains in-frame clones only, with some absent. The sample carries around 120,000 clones, 50% to 55% recorded once.

The input for sequencing was CD4+ T cells sorted from blood, taken at week 4, from a patient treated with tofacitinib. This chain uses TRBV19 with TRBJ2-3, with 8 positions matching TRBD2. The TCR comes from a human donor with alopecia areata. CDR3 DNA: TGTGCCACCCGGGGACTAGGGTACACAGATACGCAGTATTTT. Protein: CATRGLGYTDTQYF.